A selection of T cell receptor beta chains follows, all from one sample in a study of T cells in Graves' hyperthyroidism and ophthalmopathy. Using its own MiXCR run on the multiplex PCR reads, TCRdb lists one record per CDR3 protein. The table shows a few hundred thousand distinct CDR3 sequences, with roughly 15% occurring only once. The specimen sequenced was blood. Receptor source: a young woman with Graves' hyperthyroidism. Both conserved end residues are part of each CDR3. A D gene is named only where the DNA matches it firmly. Size values are once, few and many counts, or a class for expanded clones, and some rows have none.

cdr3_aa	cdr3_nt	j_call	d_call	clone_size	v_call
CASSPRVAGSAGELFF	TGTGCCAGCAGCCCCCGGGTCGCAGGCAGCGCCGGGGAGCTGTTTTTT	TRBJ2-2	.	many	TRBV11-3
CASSYSQDGNYGYTF	TGTGCCAGCAGTTACTCCCAGGACGGTAACTATGGCTACACCTTC	TRBJ1-2	.	.	TRBV6-5
CSVEYEGTRSTDTQYF	TGCAGCGTTGAATACGAAGGGACCCGCAGCACAGATACGCAGTATTTT	TRBJ2-3	.	few	TRBV29-1
CASSLASGGYSYNEQFF	TGCGCCAGCAGCTTGGCCTCCGGCGGGTACTCCTACAATGAGCAGTTCTTC	TRBJ2-1	.	many	TRBV5-1
CGSSFSGGGRKETQYF	TGTGGCAGCAGTTTCTCTGGCGGGGGGAGGAAAGAGACCCAGTACTTC	TRBJ2-5	TRBD2	.	TRBV28
CATTSGQGGNQPQHF	TGTGCCACGACGTCGGGACAAGGTGGCAATCAGCCCCAGCATTTT	TRBJ1-5	.	.	TRBV6-1
CASSLSGTGTDTQHF	TGTGCCAGCAGCCTTAGCGGGACCGGCACAGATACGCAGCATTTT	TRBJ1-5	.	.	TRBV9
CSARENLAGGDTQYF	TGCAGTGCTAGAGAGAACCTAGCGGGAGGAGATACGCAGTATTTT	TRBJ2-3	TRBD2	many	TRBV20-1
CASSYSWERETQYF	TGTGCCAGCAGTTACTCATGGGAAAGAGAGACCCAGTACTTC	TRBJ2-5	.	many	TRBV6-6
CASSLEGGINTEAFF	TGTGCCAGCAGTTTAGAGGGGGGGATTAACACTGAAGCTTTCTTT	TRBJ1-1	.	many	TRBV27
CASSLTSPSGIPPTDTQYF	TGTGCCAGCAGCTTGACCTCGCCTAGCGGGATACCCCCCACAGATACGCAGTATTTT	TRBJ2-3	TRBD2	many	TRBV5-6
CASSHTTLDRVITSPLHF	TGTGCCAGCAGTCACACCACACTGGACAGGGTAATCACTTCACCCCTCCACTTT	TRBJ1-6	TRBD1	many	TRBV2
CATSDSGQANNEQFF	TGTGCCACCAGTGATTCCGGACAGGCGAACAATGAGCAGTTCTTC	TRBJ2-1	TRBD1	few	TRBV24-1
CASSLSTSGNPYIYNEQFF	TGTGCCAGCAGTTTATCAACTAGCGGGAACCCTTATATCTACAATGAGCAGTTCTTC	TRBJ2-1	TRBD2	few	TRBV27
CASSEVNWTQETQYF	TGCGCCAGCAGTGAAGTTAATTGGACTCAAGAGACCCAGTACTTC	TRBJ2-5	.	.	TRBV10-2
CASSSDGPAREQYF	TGTGCCAGCAGCTCCGATGGACCGGCCCGGGAGCAGTACTTC	TRBJ2-7	.	many	TRBV7-2
CSVAPVGPYEQYF	TGCAGTGTTGCCCCGGTAGGGCCCTACGAGCAGTACTTC	TRBJ2-7	.	many	TRBV20-1
CAWSHNRVTEAFF	TGTGCCTGGAGCCACAATCGGGTCACTGAAGCTTTCTTT	TRBJ1-1	.	many	TRBV30
CASSSPRGAGVRNEQFF	TGTGCCAGCAGCTCCCCAAGAGGAGCGGGAGTGCGAAATGAGCAGTTCTTC	TRBJ2-1	TRBD2	many	TRBV11-2
CASSYAGGANYGYTF	TGTGCCAGCAGTTACGCAGGGGGCGCGAACTATGGCTACACCTTC	TRBJ1-2	TRBD1	many	TRBV6-6
CASKPSSGNTIYF	TGTGCCAGCAAACCAAGCTCTGGAAACACCATATATTTT	TRBJ1-3	.	.	TRBV6-5
CASSYPGTGYEQYF	TGTGCCAGCAGCTATCCCGGGACAGGGTACGAGCAGTACTTC	TRBJ2-7	TRBD1	many	TRBV11-2
CASSFMFAEAFF	TGTGCCAGCAGTTTTATGTTCGCTGAAGCTTTCTTT	TRBJ1-1	.	few	TRBV12-3/TRBV12-4
CAIGDRNEQYF	TGTGCCATCGGGGACAGAAACGAGCAGTACTTC	TRBJ2-7	TRBD1	few	TRBV10-3
CASSRDQGRQETQYF	TGTGCCAGCAGTCGGGATCAAGGCAGACAAGAGACCCAGTACTTC	TRBJ2-5	.	many	TRBV5-4
CASSYDDSFYEQYF	TGTGCCAGCAGTTACGACGACAGCTTCTACGAGCAGTACTTC	TRBJ2-7	.	many	TRBV6-6
CASSYSVDRGSNEQYF	TGTGCCAGCAGTTACTCGGTAGACAGGGGGTCAAACGAGCAGTACTTC	TRBJ2-7	TRBD1	many	TRBV6-6
CASSLSGTFTEAFF	TGTGCCAGCAGTTTATCCGGGACATTCACTGAAGCTTTCTTT	TRBJ1-1	.	many	TRBV27
CASSFTVRVRYEQYF	TGTGCCAGCAGCTTTACAGTACGGGTACGGTACGAGCAGTACTTC	TRBJ2-7	.	many	TRBV5-5
CASSRTLDGTSTDTQYF	TGTGCCAGCAGCCGCACGCTGGACGGGACTAGCACAGATACGCAGTATTTT	TRBJ2-3	.	once	TRBV7-3
CASSRGTDVSTEAFF	TGTGCCAGTAGTAGGGGGACGGACGTTTCCACTGAAGCTTTCTTT	TRBJ1-1	.	few	TRBV19
CASSQNRGGEQYF	TGTGCCAGCAGCCAAAATCGGGGGGGCGAGCAGTACTTC	TRBJ2-7	TRBD2	.	TRBV3-1
CASSMFDSGPYNEQFF	TGTGCCAGTAGTATGTTTGACAGCGGACCCTACAATGAGCAGTTCTTC	TRBJ2-1	.	.	TRBV19
CASSNPGQGSNQPQHF	TGTGCCAGTAGTAACCCGGGACAGGGGAGCAATCAGCCCCAGCATTTT	TRBJ1-5	TRBD1	few	TRBV19
CASSILQGATEAFF	TGTGCCAGCAGTATATTACAGGGGGCGACTGAAGCTTTCTTT	TRBJ1-1	TRBD1	many	TRBV28
CASSQDPASDSYEQYF	TGTGCCAGCAGCCAAGATCCGGCTAGCGATTCCTACGAGCAGTACTTC	TRBJ2-7	.	many	TRBV4-2
CASSPLGDNYEQYF	TGTGCCAGCAGTCCCCTCGGGGACAACTACGAGCAGTACTTC	TRBJ2-7	.	many	TRBV28
CASSLGPTSGYSYEQYF	TGCGCCAGCAGCTTGGGTCCAACGAGCGGGTACTCCTACGAGCAGTACTTC	TRBJ2-7	.	many	TRBV5-1
CASSLTGSGQETQYF	TGTGCCAGCAGCTTAACCGGGAGCGGCCAAGAGACCCAGTACTTC	TRBJ2-5	.	.	TRBV13
CSAAPDRVEGYTF	TGCAGTGCCGCCCCGGACAGGGTGGAGGGCTACACCTTC	TRBJ1-2	TRBD1	.	TRBV20-1
CASSLGGGTDTQYF	TGTGCCAGCAGTTTGGGGGGTGGAACAGATACGCAGTATTTT	TRBJ2-3	.	many	TRBV12-3/TRBV12-4
CASSEEGSSYEQYF	TGTGCCAGCAGTGAAGAGGGCTCTTCCTACGAGCAGTACTTC	TRBJ2-7	.	many	TRBV6-1
CASSQRGGVSEKLFF	TGCGCCAGCAGCCAAAGAGGGGGCGTGAGTGAAAAACTGTTTTTT	TRBJ1-4	TRBD1	.	TRBV4-3
CASSAARGWTKKLFF	TGTGCCAGCAGCGCGGCGAGGGGGTGGACTAAAAAACTGTTTTTT	TRBJ1-4	.	many	TRBV2
CASSPSRSHEQFF	TGTGCCAGCAGCCCCTCTAGAAGCCATGAGCAGTTCTTC	TRBJ2-1	.	.	TRBV7-3
CASSMVQGAFPEQFF	TGTGCCAGTAGTATGGTCCAGGGGGCTTTTCCTGAGCAGTTCTTC	TRBJ2-1	TRBD1	.	TRBV19
CASSERLSRDTQYF	TGTGCCAGCAGTGAAAGGCTCTCTAGGGATACGCAGTATTTT	TRBJ2-3	.	many	TRBV6-1
CASSLPDSYGYTF	TGTGCCAGCAGCTTACCGGATTCCTATGGCTACACCTTC	TRBJ1-2	.	.	TRBV5-8
CASKPSSIYTGELFF	TGTGCCAGCAAGCCCTCTTCCATCTACACCGGGGAGCTGTTTTTT	TRBJ2-2	.	many	TRBV28
CASSIGRGVGTEAFF	TGTGCCAGTAGTATAGGTCGGGGGGTTGGAACTGAAGCTTTCTTT	TRBJ1-1	.	.	TRBV19
CASSQNTGLTDTQYF	TGTGCCAGCAGCCAAAACACAGGGCTAACAGATACGCAGTATTTT	TRBJ2-3	.	.	TRBV7-2
CASSFTGTSQETQYF	TGTGCCAGCAGTTTCACCGGGACTAGCCAAGAGACCCAGTACTTC	TRBJ2-5	TRBD2	few	TRBV3-1
CASSYYRDSTDTQYF	TGCGCCAGCAGCTACTACAGGGATAGCACAGATACGCAGTATTTT	TRBJ2-3	.	many	TRBV5-1
CSARKPVGTDTQYF	TGCAGTGCTAGAAAGCCAGTTGGCACAGATACGCAGTATTTT	TRBJ2-3	.	many	TRBV20-1
CASSQENVENTEAFF	TGCGCCAGCAGCCAAGAAAACGTAGAGAACACTGAAGCTTTCTTT	TRBJ1-1	.	few	TRBV4-1
CASSLGDGGGEKLFF	TGTGCCAGCAGTTTAGGGGACGGGGGAGGCGAAAAACTGTTTTTT	TRBJ1-4	.	.	TRBV28